This T cell receptor (beta chain) was obtained from a study of CD8 T cells in ankylosing spondylitis. The study, taken as a whole, reports: Clones tied to disease were said to be significantly enriched in matched ankylosing spondylitis synovial fluid.

Germline V gene sequence: CDR1 SGHTA, CDR2 FQGNSA. The CDR3 consists of 14 residues. Trimming stripped 5 bases from V and 1 base from J, with 8 bases between. In regard to this clonotype: Its specificity is unknown.

With molecular barcodes, quantitative 5'-RACE was used to make the TCR beta libraries. In TCRdb, the 5' RACE reads were re-called with MiXCR into one record per CDR3 protein. The sample shows approximately 250,000 distinct CDR3 sequences, roughly 32% of them seen only once. This TCR derives from a male donor with ankylosing spondylitis or in good health (not recorded which). Sequencing was done on a sample of blood, either unsorted or a sorted T cell fraction (not recorded which). J is TRBJ1-4 and V is TRBV7-2; D possibly corresponds to TRBD1 (5 bases). CDR3 bases: TGTGCCAGCAGCCTCCAGGGAACTAATGAAAAACTGTTTTTT. Translation gives CASSLQGTNEKLFF.